This T cell receptor beta chain comes out of a study of blood T cell repertoires in COVID-19. Study-wide background: Italy, Spain and the United States were the sources of the convalescent and acute COVID-19 samples.

Sequencing was performed with immunoSEQ multiplex PCR; in TCRdb, only in-frame clones are kept and a portion is missing. The table lists more than 100,000 clones, 80% of them singletons. Per the germline V gene, CDR1 is SGHRS and CDR2 is YFSETQ. The CDR3 has 15 amino acids. Deletions cut 0 bases from V and 6 bases from J, with 15 bases between. At least ten counts were recorded for this clone. The chain joins TRBV5-1 to TRBJ1-2; D is possibly TRBD1 (6 bases). The sequenced sample consisted of peripheral blood. This TCR came from a man aged 55 to 69 with active or convalescent COVID-19. The CDR3 DNA follows: TGCGCCAGCAGCTTGGGGGACAACAATGGCAATGGCTACACCTTC. Translation gives CASSLGDNNGNGYTF.